The sequence of this T cell receptor beta chain was determined in a study of T-cell reconstitution after alpha-beta-depleted transplantation in children. The CDR3 spans 13 residues. Germline assignment: CDR1 LGHDT and CDR2 YNNKEL (reference sequence). V lost 2 bases to trimming and J lost 5 bases, with 9 bases between them. TCRbeta library construction was performed incorporating unique molecular identifiers. MiXCR, run by TCRdb on the PCR reads, gives a single entry per CDR3 protein. Found here are about 610,000 distinct CDR3 sequences, about 10% of them singletons; the top ten hold less than 5%. The sample here was PBMCs from the stem cell graft donor, taken from the stem cell graft. The sequence came from a human donor who donated a stem cell graft to a child with acute myeloid leukemia. V and J are TRBV3-1 and TRBJ1-2; D may be TRBD1 (6 bases). The CDR3 sequence is CASSQRTEYGYTF. Here the CDR3 DNA reads TGTGCCAGCAGCCAAAGGACAGAATATGGCTACACCTTC.